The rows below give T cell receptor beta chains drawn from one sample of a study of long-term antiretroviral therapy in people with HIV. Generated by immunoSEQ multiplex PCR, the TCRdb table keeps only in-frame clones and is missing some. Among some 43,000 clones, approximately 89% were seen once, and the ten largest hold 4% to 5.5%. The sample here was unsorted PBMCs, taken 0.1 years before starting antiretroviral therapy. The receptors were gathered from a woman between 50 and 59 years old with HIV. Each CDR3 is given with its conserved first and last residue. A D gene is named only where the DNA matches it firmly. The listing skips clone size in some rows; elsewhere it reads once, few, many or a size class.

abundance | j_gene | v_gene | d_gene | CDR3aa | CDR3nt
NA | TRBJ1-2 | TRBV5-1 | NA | CASSQNGPGRGGYTF | TGCGCCAGCAGCCAGAACGGACCGGGACGTGGAGGCTACACCTTC
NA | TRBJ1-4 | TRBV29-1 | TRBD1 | CSVEATGQSEKLFF | TGCAGCGTTGAGGCCACGGGACAGTCTGAAAAACTGTTTTTT
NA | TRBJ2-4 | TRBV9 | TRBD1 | CASSEWDRGPQYF | TGTGCCAGCAGCGAATGGGACAGGGGGCCTCAGTACTTC
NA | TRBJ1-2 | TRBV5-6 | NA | CASSRIGSGYTF | TGTGCCAGCAGCCGGATCGGGTCGGGCTACACCTTC
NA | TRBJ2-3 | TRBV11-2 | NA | CASSSRDSDTQYF | TGTGCCAGCAGCTCCCGCGATTCGGATACGCAGTATTTT
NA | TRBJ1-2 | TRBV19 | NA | CASSQYRVGGYGYTF | TGTGCCAGTAGCCAATACAGGGTCGGAGGCTATGGCTACACCTTC
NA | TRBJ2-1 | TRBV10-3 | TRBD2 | CAISESEPSGGAREQFF | TGTGCCATCAGTGAGTCAGAACCTAGCGGGGGGGCGAGAGAGCAGTTCTTC
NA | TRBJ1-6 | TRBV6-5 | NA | CASTAATENSPLHF | TGTGCCAGCACCGCAGCGACAGAAAATTCACCCCTCCACTTT
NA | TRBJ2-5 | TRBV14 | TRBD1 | CASSQDWAGGWETQYF | TGTGCCAGCAGCCAAGATTGGGCAGGGGGCTGGGAGACCCAGTACTTC
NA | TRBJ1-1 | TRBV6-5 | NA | CASSYSISGLAFF | TGTGCCAGCAGTTACTCGATTTCGGGATTAGCTTTCTTT
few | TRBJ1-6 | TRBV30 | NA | CAWSLGRGNSPLHF | TGTGCCTGGAGCCTTGGGCGGGGGAATTCACCCCTCCACTTT
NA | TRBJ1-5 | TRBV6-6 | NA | CASSYSQTDLNQPQHF | TGTGCCAGCAGTTACTCGCAGACTGACCTAAATCAGCCCCAGCATTTT
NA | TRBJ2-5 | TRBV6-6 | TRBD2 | CASSDRSGGQETQYF | TGTGCCAGCAGTGACCGTAGCGGGGGCCAAGAGACCCAGTACTTC
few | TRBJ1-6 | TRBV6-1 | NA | CASRAGLSSPLHF | TGTGCCAGCCGGGCAGGCTTAAGTTCACCCCTCCACTTT
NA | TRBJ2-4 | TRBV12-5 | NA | CASGLLIGLGGKNIQYF | TGTGCTAGTGGTTTGTTAATAGGGCTGGGGGGCAAAAACATTCAGTACTTC
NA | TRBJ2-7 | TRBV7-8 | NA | CASSFYEQYF | TGTGCCAGCAGCTTCTACGAGCAGTACTTC
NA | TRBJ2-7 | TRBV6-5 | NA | CASSYSAGNMYEQYF | TGTGCCAGCAGTTACTCTGCCGGAAATATGTACGAGCAGTACTTC
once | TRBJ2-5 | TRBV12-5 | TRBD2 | CASGPGLAVQETQYF | TGTGCTAGTGGCCCGGGACTAGCGGTCCAAGAGACCCAGTACTTC
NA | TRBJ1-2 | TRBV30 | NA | CAWSRGAYGYTF | TGTGCCTGGAGTAGAGGGGCCTATGGCTACACCTTC
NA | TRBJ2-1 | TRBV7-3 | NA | CASSHLTGGGYNEQFF | TGTGCCAGCAGCCATCTGACTGGGGGCGGATACAATGAGCAGTTCTTC
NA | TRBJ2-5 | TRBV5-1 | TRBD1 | CASRQGPQETQYF | TGCGCCAGCAGACAGGGGCCTCAAGAGACCCAGTACTTC
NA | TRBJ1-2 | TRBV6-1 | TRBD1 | CASSVKGASYYGYTF | TGTGCCAGCAGTGTAAAGGGGGCCTCGTACTATGGCTACACCTTC
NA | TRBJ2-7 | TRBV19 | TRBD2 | CASSIRLAGYEQYF | TGTGCCAGTAGTATCCGGCTAGCGGGGTACGAGCAGTACTTC
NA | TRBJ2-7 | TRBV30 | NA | CAWSGSRKGTTYEQYF | TGTGCCTGGAGTGGAAGTAGAAAAGGAACTACCTACGAGCAGTACTTC
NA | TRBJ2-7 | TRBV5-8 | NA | CASSHDSSYEQYF | TGTGCCAGCAGCCACGACAGCTCCTACGAGCAGTACTTC
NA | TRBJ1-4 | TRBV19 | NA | CASSIRGREKLFF | TGTGCCAGTAGTATTCGGGGTCGGGAAAAACTGTTTTTT
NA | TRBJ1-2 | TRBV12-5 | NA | CASGLGVMNYGYTF | TGTGCTAGTGGTCTGGGTGTAATGAACTATGGCTACACCTTC
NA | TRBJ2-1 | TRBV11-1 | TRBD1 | CASSVKAGQGYNEQFF | TGTGCCAGCAGCGTTAAAGCGGGACAGGGCTACAATGAGCAGTTCTTC
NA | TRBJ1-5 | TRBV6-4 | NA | CASSRLSGNQPQHF | TGTGCCAGCAGCCGGTTAAGTGGCAATCAGCCCCAGCATTTT
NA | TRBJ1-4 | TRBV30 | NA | CACAKATGINEKLFF | TGTGCCTGCGCCAAGGCGACAGGTATTAATGAAAAACTGTTTTTT
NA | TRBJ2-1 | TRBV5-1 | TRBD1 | CASSGQGGNEQFF | TGCGCCAGCAGTGGACAGGGTGGCAATGAGCAGTTCTTC
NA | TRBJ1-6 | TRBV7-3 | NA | CASSLEREPYNSPLHF | TGTGCCAGCAGCTTAGAGAGGGAACCCTATAATTCACCCCTCCACTTT
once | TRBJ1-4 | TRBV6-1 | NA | CASSGASTGTNEKLFF | TGTGCCAGCAGTGGGGCTTCGACTGGAACTAATGAAAAACTGTTTTTT
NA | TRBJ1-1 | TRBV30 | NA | CALNTRGGTEAFF | TGTGCCTTGAACACTAGGGGAGGCACTGAAGCTTTCTTT
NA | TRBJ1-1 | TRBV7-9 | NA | CASSFGATEAFF | TGTGCCAGCAGCTTCGGGGCCACTGAAGCTTTCTTT
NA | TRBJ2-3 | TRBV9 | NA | CASSEQGRGADTQYF | TGTGCCAGCAGCGAACAGGGGCGGGGTGCAGATACGCAGTATTTT
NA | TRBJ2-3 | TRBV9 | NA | CASSYPLENTQYF | TGTGCCAGCAGTTACCCGTTAGAAAATACGCAGTATTTT
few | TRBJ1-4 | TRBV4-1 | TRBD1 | CASSQGTGATNEKLFF | TGCGCCAGCAGCCAGGGGACAGGAGCAACTAATGAAAAACTGTTTTTT
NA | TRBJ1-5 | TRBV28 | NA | CASSFSGGSRPQHF | TGTGCCAGCAGTTTTTCTGGAGGCTCTCGGCCCCAGCATTTT
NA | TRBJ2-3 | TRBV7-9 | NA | CASSLARADTQYF | TGTGCCAGCAGCTTAGCCAGGGCAGATACGCAGTATTTT
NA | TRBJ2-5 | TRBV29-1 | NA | CSVRASQETQYF | TGCAGCGTACGGGCTTCACAAGAGACCCAGTACTTC
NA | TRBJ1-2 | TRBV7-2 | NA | CASSLNRANYGYTF | TGTGCCAGCAGCTTAAACAGGGCTAACTATGGCTACACCTTC
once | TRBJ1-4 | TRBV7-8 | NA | CASSFLPGTSGRKLFF | TGTGCCAGCAGCTTCCTCCCCGGGACCTCAGGGCGGAAACTGTTTTTT
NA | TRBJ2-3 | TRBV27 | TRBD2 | CASSSGTSGGSYTQYF | TGTGCCAGCAGTTCTGGGACTAGCGGGGGCTCGTATACGCAGTATTTT
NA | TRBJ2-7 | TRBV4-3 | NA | CASSQERVGYEQYF | TGCGCCAGCAGCCAAGAGCGGGTGGGCTACGAGCAGTACTTC
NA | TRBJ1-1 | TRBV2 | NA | CASRGALNTEAFF | TGTGCCAGTAGAGGGGCTCTGAACACTGAAGCTTTCTTT
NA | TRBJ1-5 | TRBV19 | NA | CASSIAGYLRNQPQHF | TGTGCCAGTAGTATAGCGGGGTATTTGCGGAATCAGCCCCAGCATTTT
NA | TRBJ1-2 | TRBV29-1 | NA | CSVDADSFYGYTF | TGCAGCGTTGATGCCGACAGCTTCTATGGCTACACCTTC
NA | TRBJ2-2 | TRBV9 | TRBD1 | CASSAEDRGFTGELFF | TGTGCCAGCAGCGCGGAGGACAGGGGGTTCACCGGGGAGCTGTTTTTT
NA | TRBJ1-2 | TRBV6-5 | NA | CASSYGRTYGYTF | TGTGCCAGCAGTTACGGCAGAACCTATGGCTACACCTTC
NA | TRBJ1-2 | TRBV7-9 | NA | CASSPPSGVYYGYTF | TGTGCCAGCAGTCCCCCATCAGGGGTTTACTATGGCTACACCTTC